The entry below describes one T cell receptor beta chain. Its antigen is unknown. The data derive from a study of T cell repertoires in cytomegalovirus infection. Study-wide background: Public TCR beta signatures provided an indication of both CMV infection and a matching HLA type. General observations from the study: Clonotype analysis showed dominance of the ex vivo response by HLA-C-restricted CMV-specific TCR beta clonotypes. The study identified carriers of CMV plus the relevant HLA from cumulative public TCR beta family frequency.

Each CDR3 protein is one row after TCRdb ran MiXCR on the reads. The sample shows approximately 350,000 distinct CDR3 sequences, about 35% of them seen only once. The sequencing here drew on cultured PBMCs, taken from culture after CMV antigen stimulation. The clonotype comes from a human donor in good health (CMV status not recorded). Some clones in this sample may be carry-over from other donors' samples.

For the CDR3, the DNA is TGTGCCAGCAGTTACACAGGGGGCGACTATGGCTACACCTTC. Protein product: CASSYTGGDYGYTF. This chain uses TRBV6-5 with TRBJ1-2; 9 bases align to TRBD1. CDR3 length: 14 residues. CDR1 and CDR2 (germline): MNHEY, SVGAGI. V lost 2 bases and J lost 3; bases outside the gene matches: 1.